The TCR beta chain described here comes from a study of shared clonotypes between healthy human individuals. Across the whole study: Serving as donors were a couple of women and a few men, whose ages spanned 18 to 49. Findings of the study overall: Naive CD4 clonotype sharing across four donors was 4% to 5%.

Trimming at V came to 2 bases and at J to 5 bases, leaving 2 bases not matched to a gene. Germline CDR1 is ENHRY and CDR2 is SYGVKD. The CDR3 has 13 amino acids. Assay: immunoSEQ multiplex PCR; the TCRdb copy retains only in-frame clones and omits some. The table lists about 2 million clones, 85% to 95% of them singletons. Turning to this clone: Its matching antigen is unknown. Other DNA sequences in the same sample also yield this CDR3.

Specimen: naive CD4+ T cells sorted from blood. Subset here: CD45RA+ positively selected. This sequence joins TRBV10-3 and TRBJ2-7, with TRBD1 matching over 8 bases. The clonotype was recovered from a man younger than 35 in good health. DNA of the CDR3: TGTGCCATCAGTGAGCGACAGGGGAACGAGCAGTACTTC. It codes for CAISERQGNEQYF.